These 28 T cell receptor beta chains were sequenced from one sample in a study of blood T cell repertoires in COVID-19. The table came from immunoSEQ multiplex PCR; TCRdb's copy has only in-frame clones and leaves some out. The table shows 300,000 to 400,000 clones, with over 75% occurring only once. Sequencing used PBMCs or T cells enriched from blood (not recorded which). The source of these receptors is a woman in her twenties or thirties with acute COVID-19.

This clone was seen once. The chain carries TRBV12-3 or TRBV12-4 and TRBJ1-5; a weak D match, TRBD1 (5 bases). This CDR3 spans 13 amino acids. With 7 bases removed from V and 5 bases from J, the gap between germline ends came to 12 bases. CDR3 sequence (DNA): TGTGCCAGCACAACAGGAGAGTATCAGCCCCAGCATTTT. Residues: CASTTGEYQPQHF.

This chain links TRBV6-6 with TRBJ2-7, with D tentatively TRBD2 (6 bases). This CDR3 contains 15 residues. Germline assignment: CDR1 MNHNY and CDR2 SVGAGI (reference sequence). Trimming removed 2 bases from V and 3 bases from J, with 14 bases in between. CDR3 loop: CASSYAGPAGYEQYF. The CDR3, as DNA: TGTGCCAGCAGTTACGCTGGCCCAGCGGGCTACGAGCAGTACTTC.

The chain couples TRBV5-1 to TRBJ2-2, with D possibly being TRBD1 (6 bases). CDR3 length equals 18 residues. Germline V lookup: CDR1 SGHRS, CDR2 YFSETQ. V dropped 2 bases and J dropped 3 bases, with 20 bases sitting between them. The CDR3 sequence is CASSFLNLGKGDTGELFF. CDR3 nucleotide sequence: TGCGCCAGCAGCTTCCTAAACCTAGGCAAGGGGGACACCGGGGAGCTGTTTTTT.

V is TRBV10-2 and J is TRBJ2-7; 11 nucleotides agree with TRBD2. Germline V CDR1 and CDR2: WSHSY, SAAADI. This CDR3 comprises 17 residues. With 2 bases clipped from V and 0 bases from J, the junction kept 6 bases outside the gene matches. Here the CDR3 DNA reads TGCGCCAGCAGTGAGACTAGCGGGGGCAGATACTCCTACGAGCAGTACTTC. Protein product: CASSETSGGRYSYEQYF.

V and J are TRBV2 and TRBJ1-2, with D uncertain. CDR1 SNHLY and CDR2 FYNNEI come from the germline V gene. This CDR3 region has 14 residues. The V and J ends lost 6 bases and 2 bases respectively, with 13 bases between them. The CDR3 region has the DNA TGTGCCAGCAGGTTCGGGAGCGGGAACTATGGCTACACCTTC. This codes for CASRFGSGNYGYTF.

The J gene is TRBJ1-1, the V gene TRBV7-2; D not certain. Trimming pared 2 bases from V and 10 bases from J, leaving 14 bases between. This CDR3 spans 13 amino acids. CDR1 is SGHTA and CDR2 is FQGNSA in the germline V gene. CDR3 residues: CASSLLSELGAFF. The DNA for the CDR3 is TGTGCCAGCAGCTTACTTTCGGAGTTGGGAGCTTTCTTT.

The V gene is TRBV18, the J gene TRBJ1-2; D possibly corresponds to TRBD1 (6 bases). CDR1 KGHSH and CDR2 LQKENI come from the germline V gene. The CDR3 extends over 15 amino acids. The V gene lost 2 bases and the J gene lost 3 bases, with 13 bases spanning the gap. The CDR3 DNA reads TGTGCCAGCTCACCATCGGGCCCAGGGGACTATGGCTACACCTTC. Translation: CASSPSGPGDYGYTF.

The genes are TRBV7-9 and TRBJ1-4; 8 nucleotides align to TRBD1. Germline CDR1 SEHNR, CDR2 FQNEAQ (reference sequence). The CDR3 spans 17 residues. J lost 3 bases, V lost 4 bases, and 10 bases had no gene match. The CDR3 bases are TGTGCCAGCAGCTCGTCACCGGGACAGGAGGCTAATGAAAAACTGTTTTTT. Amino acid sequence: CASSSSPGQEANEKLFF.

V usage is TRBV2 and J usage is TRBJ1-6; no firm D call. Germline CDR1 reads SNHLY; CDR2 reads FYNNEI. CDR3 length: 14 amino acids. The V end lost 7 bases, the J end lost 7 bases, and 14 bases lay between the germline ends. The CDR3 nucleotides are TGTGCCAGCAATAAGGGTGGGAGGAATTCACCCCTCCACTTT. This gives the protein CASNKGGRNSPLHF.

This sequence joins TRBV2 and TRBJ1-2; tentatively, D is TRBD1 (5 bases). Germline lookup yields CDR1 SNHLY and CDR2 FYNNEI. V gave up 2 bases and J gave up 6 bases, with 13 bases separating them. CDR3 length: 14 residues. DNA of the CDR3: TGTGCCAGCAGTGAACAGGCAAAAGGGGATGGCTACACCTTC. As protein: CASSEQAKGDGYTF.

The rearrangement uses TRBV27 and TRBJ1-1, with D uncertain. There are 13 residues in the CDR3. Germline V gene sequence: CDR1 MNHEY, CDR2 SMNVEV (reference sequence). Deletions cut 4 bases from V and 1 base from J, with 7 bases between. The CDR3 loop reads CASSSLRNTEAFF. CDR3 bases: TGTGCCAGCAGTTCCCTCAGGAACACTGAAGCTTTCTTT.

As for this clone: The identical CDR3 is also encoded by other nucleotide sequences in the sample. This chain uses TRBV2 with TRBJ2-3; TRBD1 aligns across 9 bases. This CDR3 contains 15 residues. Germline V CDR1 and CDR2: SNHLY, FYNNEI. J gave up 1 base and V 4 bases, and 3 bases lay outside the gene matches. The chain's CDR3 is CASSARTGGTDTQYF. CDR3 sequence (DNA): TGTGCCAGCAGTGCAAGGACAGGGGGCACAGATACGCAGTATTTT. The variable domain in full, with the rest retrieved from reference TRBV2 and TRBJ2-3, is EPEVTQTPSHQVTQMGQEVILRCVPISNHLYFYWYRQILGQKVEFLVSFYNNEISEKSEIFDDQFSVERPDGSNFTLKIRSTKLEDSAMYFCASSARTGGTDTQYFGPGTRLTVL.

In its sample, this clone is medium-sized. The chain uses TRBV30 and TRBJ2-7; 7 bases line up with TRBD2. After removal of 3 bases from V and 6 bases from J, the junction contained 5 bases not matched to a gene. This CDR3 contains 12 residues. Germline CDR1 reads GTSNPN; CDR2 reads SVGIG (reference sequence). CDR3 residues: CAWRDWEGEQYF. The CDR3 DNA reads TGTGCCTGGAGGGACTGGGAGGGCGAGCAGTACTTC.

This chain links TRBV7-8 with TRBJ1-2; D is undetermined. V shed 1 base and J shed 2 bases, with 17 bases lying between them. The germline V gene has CDR1 SGHVS and CDR2 FQNEAQ. This CDR3 is 17 amino acids long. CDR3 amino acids: CASSLGHALLGNYGYTF. The DNA of the CDR3 is TGTGCCAGCAGCTTAGGACACGCTTTACTAGGGAACTATGGCTACACCTTC.

This clone has only one observation. The chain uses TRBV7-8 and TRBJ2-7, with D tentatively TRBD1 (6 bases). Germline V CDR1 and CDR2: SGHVS, FQNEAQ. V was clipped by 1 base and J by 0 bases, with 10 bases between them. The CDR3 has 15 amino acids. The chain's CDR3 is CASSLGTVSSYEQYF. In nucleotides, the CDR3 is TGTGCCAGCAGCTTAGGGACAGTTAGCTCCTACGAGCAGTACTTC.

This chain connects TRBV29-1 to TRBJ2-1; TRBD1 aligns across 8 bases. Per the germline V gene, CDR1 is SQVTM and CDR2 is ANQGSEA. The V segment lost 0 bases and the J segment 5 bases; nucleotides outside the gene matches: 9. This CDR3 comprises 16 residues. The CDR3, as DNA: TGCAGCGTTGAAGATCAGGGGGCCATACGGGACAATGAGCAGTTCTTC. The encoded protein is CSVEDQGAIRDNEQFF.

This clone was counted between two and nine times. The chain couples TRBV5-6 to TRBJ2-1, with a weak D call TRBD2 (6 bases). Germline V lookup: CDR1 SGHDT, CDR2 YYEEEE. V was cut by 4 bases and J by 0 bases, with 8 bases left in between. CDR3 size: 14 residues. As DNA, the CDR3 is TGTGCCAGCAGCCGGGACTTCTCCTACAATGAGCAGTTCTTC. Its translation: CASSRDFSYNEQFF. Filled out from reference TRBV5-6 and TRBJ2-1, the complete variable domain reads DAGVTQSPTHLIKTRGQQVTLRCSPKSGHDTVSWYQQALGQGPQFIFQYYEEEERQRGNFPDRFSGHQFPNYSSELNVNALLLGDSALYLCASSRDFSYNEQFFGPGTRLTVL.

The V call is TRBV7-2, the J call TRBJ2-5, with 9 bases that match TRBD2. V shed 3 bases, J shed 5 bases, and the junction held 7 bases outside the gene matches. Per the germline V gene, CDR1 is SGHTA and CDR2 is FQGNSA. The CDR3 is 15 amino acids. This chain's CDR3 is CASSFFSGGRETQYF. Here the CDR3 DNA reads TGTGCCAGCAGCTTCTTCAGCGGGGGGCGGGAGACCCAGTACTTC.

This chain joins TRBV4-1 and TRBJ2-3; TRBD1 matches at 7 bases. V lost 4 bases, J lost 2 bases, and 12 bases stayed unmatched. Germline CDR1 is MGHRA and CDR2 is YSYEKL. The CDR3 totals 17 residues. The CDR3 loop is CASSLVPQTGSTDTQYF. CDR3 DNA sequence: TGCGCCAGCAGCCTCGTGCCGCAGACAGGGTCCACAGATACGCAGTATTTT.

This clone was counted a few times. The chain is built from TRBV2 and TRBJ1-1, with D uncertain. CDR3 length: 13 amino acids. CDR1 and CDR2 from the germline V gene are SNHLY and FYNNEI. V was cut by 4 bases and J by 0 bases, with 6 bases left in between. The CDR3 sequence: CASSVEMNTEAFF. The CDR3 DNA reads as TGTGCCAGCAGTGTAGAGATGAACACTGAAGCTTTCTTT.

V and J are TRBV7-2 and TRBJ2-1, with 11 positions matching TRBD1. The V segment lost 2 bases and the J segment 2 bases; nucleotides outside the gene matches: 5. Germline CDR1 and CDR2: SGHTA and FQGNSA. The CDR3 extends over 17 amino acids. The CDR3 region is CASSLWPGQGAYNEQFF. CDR3 DNA: TGTGCCAGCAGCTTATGGCCGGGACAGGGGGCCTACAATGAGCAGTTCTTC.

This clone was picked up one time. Other DNA sequences within the sample encode an identical CDR3. The chain has TRBV18 and TRBJ1-1, with D hard to call. Between the trimmed V and J ends, which lost 0 bases and 4 bases, there was a span of 6 bases. CDR3 size: 13 residues. The germline V gene encodes CDR1 KGHSH and CDR2 LQKENI. In DNA, the CDR3 is TGTGCCAGCTCACCACCGGCAGGCACTGAAGCTTTCTTT. It yields the protein CASSPPAGTEAFF.

This chain links TRBV18 with TRBJ1-1; 7 bases line up with TRBD1. The V gene's germline CDR1 is KGHSH and CDR2 LQKENI. This CDR3 is 12 amino acids long. With 4 bases clipped from V and 6 bases from J, the junction kept 2 bases outside the gene matches. CDR3 nucleotide sequence: TGTGCCAGCTCACGGGACAGATCTGAAGCTTTCTTT. It specifies CASSRDRSEAFF.

The chain recombines TRBV21-1 with TRBJ1-4; TRBD1 reflects the table's D call only, with no check against the DNA. TRBV21-1 is reported as a pseudogene. This CDR3 has 15 amino acids. CDR3 coding DNA: TGTGCCAGCAGCAAAGGGGGGCGGCCTAATGAAAAACTGTTTTTT. As protein: CASSKGGRPNEKLFF.

J is TRBJ2-7 and V is TRBV19, with 10 positions matching TRBD1. The CDR3 is 14 amino acids. J was trimmed by 6 bases and V by 5 bases; bases with no gene match: 7. CDR1 is LNHDA, CDR2 SQIVND, per germline (reference sequence). In DNA form, the CDR3 reads TGTGCCAGTAGTCCATTCGACAGGGGGCTCGAGCAGTACTTC. It encodes CASSPFDRGLEQYF.

V usage is TRBV7-9 and J usage is TRBJ1-1; D possibly corresponds to TRBD1 (6 bases). CDR1 SEHNR and CDR2 FQNEAQ come from the germline V gene (reference sequence). V lost 2 bases and J 11 bases, leaving 15 bases between the germline ends. This CDR3 is 13 amino acids long. The CDR3 here is CASSLSTGLGAFF. CDR3 sequence (DNA): TGTGCCAGCAGCTTATCTACAGGGTTGGGGGCTTTCTTT.

DNA of the CDR3: TGCAGCGTTCTTAGACAGGGGGCGGACTATGGCTACACCTTC. Translation: CSVLRQGADYGYTF. The chain links TRBV29-1 to TRBJ1-2, with TRBD1 identical over 10 bases. CDR1 SQVTM and CDR2 ANQGSEA come from the germline V gene. After removal of 5 bases from V and 3 bases from J, the junction contained 6 bases not matched to a gene. The CDR3 runs 14 residues.

The rearrangement joins TRBV7-9 to TRBJ2-3; D not resolved. The CDR3 length is 14 residues. V shed 0 bases and J shed 5 bases, with 9 bases lying between them. Germline CDR1 is SEHNR and CDR2 is FQNEAQ (reference sequence). The CDR3 loop is CASSLAQDLDTQYF. The CDR3 nucleotides are TGTGCCAGCAGCTTAGCCCAGGATCTAGATACGCAGTATTTT.